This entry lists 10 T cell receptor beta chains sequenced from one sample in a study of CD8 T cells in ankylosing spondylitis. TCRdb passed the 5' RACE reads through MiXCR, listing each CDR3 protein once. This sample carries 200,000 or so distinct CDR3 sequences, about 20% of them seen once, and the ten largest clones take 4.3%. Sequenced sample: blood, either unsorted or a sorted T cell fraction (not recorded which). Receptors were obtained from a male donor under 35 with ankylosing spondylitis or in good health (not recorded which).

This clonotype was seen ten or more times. CDR3 loop: CASSLGERSGTDTQYF. CDR3 DNA: TGTGCCAGCAGCTTGGGGGAGAGGAGTGGCACAGATACGCAGTATTTT. The chain uses TRBV7-9 and TRBJ2-3, with D perhaps given as TRBD1 or TRBD2 (5 bases each). V shed 3 bases and J shed 1 base, with 14 bases lying between them. This CDR3 contains 16 residues. The germline V gene has CDR1 SEHNR and CDR2 FQNEAQ (reference sequence).

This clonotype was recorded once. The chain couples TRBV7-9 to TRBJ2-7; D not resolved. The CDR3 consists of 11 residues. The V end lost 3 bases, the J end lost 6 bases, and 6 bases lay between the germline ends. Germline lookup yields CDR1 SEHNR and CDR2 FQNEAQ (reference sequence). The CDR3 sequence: CASSFRGEQYF. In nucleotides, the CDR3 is TGTGCCAGCAGCTTTCGAGGCGAGCAGTACTTC.

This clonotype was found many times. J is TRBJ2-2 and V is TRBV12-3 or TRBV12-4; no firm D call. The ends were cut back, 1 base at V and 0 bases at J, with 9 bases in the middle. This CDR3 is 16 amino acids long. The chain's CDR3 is CASSLVLQTNTGELFF. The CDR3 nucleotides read TGTGCCAGCAGTTTAGTTCTCCAAACGAACACCGGGGAGCTGTTTTTT.

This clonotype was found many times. The CDR3 protein is CASGWTDSGNTIYF. CDR3 nucleotide sequence: TGCGCCAGCGGTTGGACAGATTCTGGAAACACCATATATTTT. V usage is TRBV5-1 and J usage is TRBJ1-3; tentative D call: TRBD1 (6 bases). CDR1 is SGHRS, CDR2 YFSETQ, per germline. The CDR3 has 14 residues. V shed 7 bases and J shed 1 base, with 12 bases lying between them.

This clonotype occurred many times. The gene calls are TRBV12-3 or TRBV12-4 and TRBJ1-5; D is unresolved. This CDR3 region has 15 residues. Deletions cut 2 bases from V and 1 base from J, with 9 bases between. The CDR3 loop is CASSLRAGSNQPQHF. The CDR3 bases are TGTGCCAGCAGTTTAAGAGCGGGGAGCAATCAGCCCCAGCATTTT.

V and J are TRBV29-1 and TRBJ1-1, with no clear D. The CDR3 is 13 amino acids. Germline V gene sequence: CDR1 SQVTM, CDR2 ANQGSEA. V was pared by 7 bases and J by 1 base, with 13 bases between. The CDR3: CSGQEQSNTEAFF. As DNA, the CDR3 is TGCAGCGGCCAGGAACAGTCGAACACTGAAGCTTTCTTT. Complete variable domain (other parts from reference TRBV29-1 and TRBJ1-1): SAVISQKPSRDICQRGTSLTIQCQVDSQVTMMFWYRQQPGQSLTLIATANQGSEATYESGFVIDKFPISRPNLTFSTLTVSNMSPEDSSIYLCSGQEQSNTEAFFGQGTRLTVV.

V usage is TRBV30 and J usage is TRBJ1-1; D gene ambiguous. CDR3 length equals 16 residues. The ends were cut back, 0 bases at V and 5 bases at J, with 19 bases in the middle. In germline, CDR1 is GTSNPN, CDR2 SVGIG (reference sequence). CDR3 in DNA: TGTGCCTGGAGTGTAGATCAGTGGGGTGGAGGAACTGAAGCTTTCTTT. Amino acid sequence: CAWSVDQWGGGTEAFF.

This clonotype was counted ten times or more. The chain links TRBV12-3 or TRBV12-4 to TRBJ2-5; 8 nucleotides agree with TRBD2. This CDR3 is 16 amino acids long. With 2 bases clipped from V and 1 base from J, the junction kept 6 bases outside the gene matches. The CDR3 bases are TGTGCCAGCAGTTTATGGGCTAGCGGGTCCCAAGAGACCCAGTACTTC. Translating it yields CASSLWASGSQETQYF.

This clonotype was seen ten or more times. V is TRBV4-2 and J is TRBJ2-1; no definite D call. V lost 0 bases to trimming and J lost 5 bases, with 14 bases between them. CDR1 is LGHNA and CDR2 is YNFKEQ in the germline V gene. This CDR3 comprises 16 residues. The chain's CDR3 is CASSQDIGLGNNEQFF. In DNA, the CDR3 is TGTGCCAGCAGCCAAGATATTGGGCTAGGGAACAATGAGCAGTTCTTC.

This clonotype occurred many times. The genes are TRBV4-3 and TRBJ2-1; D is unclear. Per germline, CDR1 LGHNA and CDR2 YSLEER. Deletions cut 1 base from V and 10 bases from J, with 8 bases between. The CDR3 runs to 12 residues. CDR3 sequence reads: CASSQGSEEQFF. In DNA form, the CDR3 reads TGCGCCAGCAGCCAAGGCAGTGAAGAGCAGTTCTTC.